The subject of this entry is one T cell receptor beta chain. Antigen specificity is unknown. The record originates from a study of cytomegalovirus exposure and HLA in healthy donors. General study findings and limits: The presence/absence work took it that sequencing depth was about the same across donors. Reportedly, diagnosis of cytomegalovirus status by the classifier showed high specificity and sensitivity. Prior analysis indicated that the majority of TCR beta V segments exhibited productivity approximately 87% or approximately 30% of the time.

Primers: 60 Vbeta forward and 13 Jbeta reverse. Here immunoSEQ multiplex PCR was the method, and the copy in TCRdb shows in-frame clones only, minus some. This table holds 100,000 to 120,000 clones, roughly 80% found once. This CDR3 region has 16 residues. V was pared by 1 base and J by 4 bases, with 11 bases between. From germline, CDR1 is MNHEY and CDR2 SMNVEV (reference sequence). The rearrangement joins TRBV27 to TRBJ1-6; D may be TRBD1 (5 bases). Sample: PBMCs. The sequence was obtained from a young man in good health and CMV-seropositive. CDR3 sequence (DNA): TGTGCCAGCAGTTTATTATCGGGGGTGTATAATTCACCCCTCCACTTT. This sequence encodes CASSLLSGVYNSPLHF.